This T cell receptor (beta chain) was obtained from a study of human T cells and chemical hapten exposure. The overall study: Patients were mainly female, each with alopecia areata, totalis or universalis.

Indicated time point: patch test 1, 2 weeks after DPC sensitization. Regarding treatment: therapeutic diphenylcyclopropenone sensitization with weekly scalp DPC. At patch-test visits, sampling came before the patch test. CDR3 size: 15 residues. The junction had 6 bases not matched to a gene; V was cut back by 5 bases and J by 5 bases. Germline lookup yields CDR1 SGHTA and CDR2 FQGNSA. A single record per CDR3 protein comes from TCRdb applying MiXCR to the RACE reads. The repertoire includes 75,000 to 100,000 distinct CDR3 sequences, roughly an eighth of them detected once, and approximately 2.1% sits in the top ten. The sample holds a few counts of this clonotype.

The chain carries TRBV7-2 and TRBJ2-2, with 9 bases lining up with TRBD2. The sequence was obtained from a middle-aged woman with alopecia areata. Some clones in this sample may be carry-over from other donors' samples. The sequencing used whole blood, collected in connection with sensitization to the hapten diphenylcyclopropenone (DPC). This CDR3 reads CASSPPSGKTGELFF. The CDR3 DNA sequence: TGTGCCAGCAGCCCACCTAGCGGGAAAACCGGGGAGCTGTTTTTT.